The 7 T cell receptor beta chains listed next were all sequenced from one sample in a study of shared clonotypes between healthy human individuals. TCRdb's copy holds only in-frame clones and misses some; the assay was immunoSEQ multiplex PCR. The sample lists about 680,000 clones; around four fifths were seen once. Sequencing used memory CD4+ T cells sorted from blood. As for subset: CD45RA-negative fraction. The receptors here all came from a woman aged 25 to 39 in good health.

V is TRBV19 and J is TRBJ1-5; D might be TRBD1 (6 bases). V lost 7 bases to trimming and J lost 5 bases, with 15 bases between them. CDR1 is LNHDA, CDR2 SQIVND, per germline (reference sequence). There are 14 residues in the CDR3. The CDR3 sequence: CASTPGRGYQPQHF. In nucleotides, the CDR3 is TGTGCCAGTACCCCGGGTAGGGGGTATCAGCCCCAGCATTTT.

The chain uses TRBV18 and TRBJ2-7; D might be TRBD1 or TRBD2, each matching 5 bases. CDR1 and CDR2 from the germline V gene are KGHSH and LQKENI. Deletions cut 5 bases from V and 3 bases from J, with 11 bases between. CDR3 size: 13 residues. DNA for the CDR3: TGTGCCAGCTCATCTCCAGGGAGCTACGAGCAGTACTTC. This encodes CASSSPGSYEQYF.

V and J are TRBV5-1 and TRBJ1-4; D call uncertain. Germline V lookup: CDR1 SGHRS, CDR2 YFSETQ. The V gene lost 1 base and the J gene lost 8 bases, with 15 bases spanning the gap. The CDR3 runs to 15 residues. In DNA form, the CDR3 reads TGCGCCAGCAGCTTGTTTAGCGAGGGAGGGGAAAAACTGTTTTTT. Its translation: CASSLFSEGGEKLFF.

This clone was found many times. The chain links TRBV20-1 to TRBJ1-1; D unresolved. This CDR3 comprises 10 residues. Germline V gene data show CDR1 as DFQATT and CDR2 as SNEGSKA (reference sequence). V gave up 4 bases and J gave up 8 bases, with 8 bases separating them. The CDR3 region has the DNA TGCAGTGCTATTAAGGTGGAAGCTTTCTTT. Its protein product is CSAIKVEAFF.

This chain uses TRBV28 with TRBJ2-7; the D gene is possibly TRBD2 (5 bases). Germline loops: CDR1 MDHEN, CDR2 SYDVKM. V lost 10 bases to trimming and J lost 6 bases, with 13 bases between them. This CDR3 spans 11 amino acids. CDR3 DNA sequence: TGTGCCACCGGGATGGGCCTCGAGCAGTACTTC. Translating gives CATGMGLEQYF.

CDR3 sequence: CASRLTGGGQPQHF. The CDR3 nucleotides are TGTGCCAGCAGGCTGACAGGGGGTGGTCAGCCCCAGCATTTT. The V and J genes are TRBV2 and TRBJ1-5; 9 bases align to TRBD1. V was clipped by 6 bases and J by 6 bases; unmatched bases: 6. The CDR3 runs 14 residues. CDR1 and CDR2 (germline): SNHLY, FYNNEI.

The chain links TRBV7-2 to TRBJ2-1, with TRBD2 identical over 7 bases. This CDR3 is built from 13 residues. The junction had 6 bases not matched to a gene; V was cut back by 5 bases and J by 8 bases. Germline-derived CDR1 and CDR2 are SGHTA and FQGNSA. This CDR3 reads CASSPYLADEQFF. DNA of the CDR3: TGTGCCAGCAGCCCCTATCTAGCGGATGAGCAGTTCTTC.